The subject of this entry is one TCR beta chain. As yet, its antigen is unknown. As it was prepared, the TCRbeta library received unique molecular identifiers. One entry per CDR3 protein results from TCRdb running MiXCR on the PCR reads. The profile shows roughly 240,000 distinct CDR3 sequences, approximately 8.9% of them singletons. The source of the sample is a study of T-cell reconstitution after alpha-beta-depleted transplantation in children. Findings and limits, study-wide: Several hundred rapidly expanded clones from non-depleted graft cells reportedly supplied alpha-beta T cells about two months post-transplant. Day-60 TCRbeta diversity that was high in some patients was derived from surviving recipient T cells and thymic progenitors. When one year had passed after transplant, most T-cell counts and diversity came from newly produced T cells.

The CDR3 has 13 residues. V was trimmed by 3 bases and J by 9 bases, leaving 13 bases between them. The germline V gene has CDR1 SGHRS and CDR2 YFSETQ. The genes are TRBV5-1 and TRBJ2-1, with TRBD2 as a possible D gene (6 bases). The source of this sequence is a male patient aged 10-17 years who had a stem cell transplant for acute lymphoblastic leukemia, so the T cells may come from the graft donor. Sequences were derived from PBMCs, mostly from graft donor cells, sampled 180 days after TCRalphabeta/CD19-depleted stem cell transplant. CDR3 amino acids: CASSYRERGEQFF. As DNA, the CDR3 is TGCGCCAGCAGCTACCGGGAGAGAGGTGAGCAGTTCTTC.